This T cell receptor beta chain was sequenced in a study of CD8+ T cells in alopecia areata. Germline CDR1 is SGHRS and CDR2 is YFSETQ. CDR3 length: 16 amino acids. Trimming cost V 4 bases and J 1 base; bases outside gene matches: 9. RNA was extracted and reverse transcribed into cDNA as the sequencing template. Assay: immunoSEQ multiplex PCR; the TCRdb copy retains only in-frame clones and omits some. Altogether about 200,000 clones are present, over 45% being singletons, with the ten largest covering roughly 5%. The treatment here: oral pan-JAK inhibitor, 5-10 mg twice daily. This chain uses TRBV5-1 with TRBJ2-5; TRBD2 matches 8 bases. The sample in question was CD4+ T cells sorted from blood, obtained at week 24, from a patient treated with tofacitinib. The TCR originated in a human donor with alopecia areata. CDR3 sequence reads: CASSLAGHDPQETQYF. The CDR3 DNA is TGCGCCAGCAGCCTAGCGGGCCACGACCCCCAAGAGACCCAGTACTTC.